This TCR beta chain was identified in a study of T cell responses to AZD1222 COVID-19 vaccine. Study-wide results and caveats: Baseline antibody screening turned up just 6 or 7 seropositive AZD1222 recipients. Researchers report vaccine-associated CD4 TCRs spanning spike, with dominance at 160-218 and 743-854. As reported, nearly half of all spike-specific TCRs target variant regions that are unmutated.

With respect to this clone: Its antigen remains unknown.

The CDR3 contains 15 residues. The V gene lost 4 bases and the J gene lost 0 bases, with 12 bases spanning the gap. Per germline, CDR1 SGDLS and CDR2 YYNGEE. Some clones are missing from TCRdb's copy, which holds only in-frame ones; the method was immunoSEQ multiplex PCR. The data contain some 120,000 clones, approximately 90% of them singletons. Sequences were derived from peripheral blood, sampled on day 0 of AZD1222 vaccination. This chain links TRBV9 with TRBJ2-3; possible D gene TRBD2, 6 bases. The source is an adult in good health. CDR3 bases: TGTGCCAGCAGCTTCGCCGGGACTAGCACAGATACGCAGTATTTT. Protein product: CASSFAGTSTDTQYF.